This T cell receptor (beta chain) was profiled in a study of T cell changes during pregnancy in multiple sclerosis. Produced via immunoSEQ multiplex PCR; TCRdb's table is partial and in-frame only. The data contain 50,000 to 75,000 clones, 91% of them singletons. The specimen comprised peripheral blood, sampled after pregnancy. This sequence originates from a female donor in good health, enrolled as a control in a pregnancy study.

CDR3: CASSVTDRDFLDEQFF. Written as DNA, the CDR3 is TGTGCCAGCAGCGTCACGGACAGGGACTTCTTAGATGAGCAGTTCTTC. This sequence joins TRBV7-6 and TRBJ2-1; 8 nucleotides line up with TRBD1. There are 16 residues in the CDR3. J lost 8 bases, V lost 5 bases, and 14 bases had no gene match. Looked up from germline, CDR1 is SGHVS and CDR2 is FNYEAQ.